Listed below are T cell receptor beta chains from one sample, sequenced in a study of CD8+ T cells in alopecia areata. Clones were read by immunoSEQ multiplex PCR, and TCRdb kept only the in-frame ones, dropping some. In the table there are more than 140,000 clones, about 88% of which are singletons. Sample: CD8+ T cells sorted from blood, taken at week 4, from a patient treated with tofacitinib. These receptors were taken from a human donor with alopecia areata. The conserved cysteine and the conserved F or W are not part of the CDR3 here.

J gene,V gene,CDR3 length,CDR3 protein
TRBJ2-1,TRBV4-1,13,ASSFTGSSYNEQF
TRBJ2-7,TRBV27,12,ASSFQEGPYEQY
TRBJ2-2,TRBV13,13,ASSYLFVNTGEPF
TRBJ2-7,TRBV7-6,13,ASSIDRTGFYEQY
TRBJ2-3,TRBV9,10,ASRGSTDTQY
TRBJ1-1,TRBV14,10,ASGRPNAEAF
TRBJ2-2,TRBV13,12,ASSLVMLPGELF
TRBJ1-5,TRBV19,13,ASSIQGRGNQPQH
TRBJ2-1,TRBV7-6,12,ASSPDGGYNEQF
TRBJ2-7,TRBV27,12,ASSLGQALGEQY
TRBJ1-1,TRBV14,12,ASSYTGGYTEAF
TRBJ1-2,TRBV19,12,ASSILQSNYGYT
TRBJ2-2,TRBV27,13,ASRGQGSPPGELF
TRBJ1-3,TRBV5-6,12,ASSPDRSGNTIY
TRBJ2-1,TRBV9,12,ASSVEATAVEQF
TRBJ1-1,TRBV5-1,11,ASSLRMNTEAF
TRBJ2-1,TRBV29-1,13,SVEPLDSSYNEQF
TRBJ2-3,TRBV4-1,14,ASSPSGKRFVDTQY
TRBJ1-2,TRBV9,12,ASSVAGGNYGYT
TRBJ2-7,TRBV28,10,ASSPPRYEQY
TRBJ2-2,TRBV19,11,ASSVANTGELF
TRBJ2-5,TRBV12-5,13,ASGLTGPVGETQY
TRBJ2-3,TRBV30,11,AWSTRQGDTQY
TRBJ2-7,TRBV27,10,ASSSPLYEQY
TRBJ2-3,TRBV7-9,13,ASSFQGTSTDTQY